Listed below are T cell receptor beta chains from one sample, sequenced in a study of blood T cell repertoires in COVID-19. Assay: immunoSEQ multiplex PCR; the TCRdb copy retains only in-frame clones and omits some. Counted here are about 200,000 clones, about 90% occurring once; the ten biggest clones make up approximately 1.2%. Source material: peripheral blood. Receptor source: a man aged 25 to 40 with acute or convalescent COVID-19. The CDR3 runs from the conserved cysteine through the conserved F or W. A D gene is named only where the DNA matches it firmly. Size is stated for part of the rows, as once, few or many counts, or as a class when the clone is expanded.

TRBV18	NA	NA	TRBJ2-1	CASSYSQDNEQFF	TGTGCCAGCTCATACTCTCAGGATAATGAGCAGTTCTTC
TRBV7-9	few	NA	TRBJ2-7	CASSLDRTVYEQYF	TGTGCCAGCAGCTTAGATCGGACAGTCTACGAGCAGTACTTC
TRBV5-1	NA	NA	TRBJ2-2	CASSFQGSNTGELFF	TGCGCCAGCAGCTTTCAGGGTTCGAACACCGGGGAGCTGTTTTTT
TRBV28	NA	NA	TRBJ1-5	CASRPGLHQPQHF	TGTGCCAGCAGGCCAGGGCTTCATCAGCCCCAGCATTTT
TRBV9	NA	NA	TRBJ1-3	CASSASWGGSGNTIYF	TGTGCCAGCAGCGCCTCCTGGGGGGGCTCTGGAAACACCATATATTTT
TRBV27	NA	TRBD1	TRBJ1-1	CASSLSSGGYLNTEAFF	TGTGCCAGCAGTTTATCATCAGGGGGCTATCTGAACACTGAAGCTTTCTTT
TRBV7-3	NA	NA	TRBJ2-2	CASSSGLGTTGELFF	TGTGCCAGCAGCTCCGGACTGGGAACGACCGGGGAGCTGTTTTTT
TRBV5-1	NA	NA	TRBJ1-5	CASSLEGISNQPQHF	TGCGCCAGCAGCTTGGAGGGGATTAGCAATCAGCCCCAGCATTTT
TRBV6-5	NA	NA	TRBJ2-7	CASSYRGSSYEQYF	TGTGCCAGCAGTTATAGGGGGAGCTCCTACGAGCAGTACTTC
TRBV19	NA	TRBD2	TRBJ2-3	CASSNPSGSTDTQYF	TGTGCCAGTAGTAATCCTAGCGGGAGTACGGATACGCAGTATTTT
TRBV19	NA	NA	TRBJ2-1	CASSTTPYNEQFF	TGTGCCAGTAGTACGACACCTTACAATGAGCAGTTCTTC
TRBV7-9	few	NA	TRBJ2-3	CASSPYRSFTDTQYF	TGTGCCAGCAGCCCATACAGATCTTTCACAGATACGCAGTATTTT
TRBV19	NA	NA	TRBJ1-5	CASSRGLRRKLNQPQHF	TGTGCCAGTAGTAGAGGGCTACGACGAAAGCTGAATCAGCCCCAGCATTTT
TRBV28	NA	TRBD1	TRBJ1-5	CASSPRQGVNQPQHF	TGTGCCAGCAGTCCCAGACAGGGGGTCAATCAGCCCCAGCATTTT
TRBV7-2	NA	TRBD1	TRBJ1-1	CASRERTGAAEAFF	TGTGCCAGCAGGGAAAGGACAGGGGCTGCAGAAGCTTTCTTT
TRBV5-4	few	TRBD2	TRBJ2-2	CASSSDTSGRAGGELFF	TGTGCCAGCAGCTCCGACACTAGCGGGAGGGCCGGCGGGGAGCTGTTTTTT
TRBV6-5	NA	TRBD1	TRBJ2-2	CASSYGDSLTGELFF	TGTGCCAGCAGTTACGGGGACAGCCTCACCGGGGAGCTGTTTTTT
TRBV19	NA	TRBD2	TRBJ2-3	CASSQNGLAGATDTQYF	TGTGCCAGTAGTCAAAATGGACTAGCGGGAGCCACAGATACGCAGTATTTT
TRBV18	NA	TRBD1	TRBJ1-1	CASTRQGADTEAFF	TGTGCCAGCACGAGACAGGGGGCTGACACTGAAGCTTTCTTT
TRBV5-1	once	NA	TRBJ2-3	CASSFGTASTDTQYF	TGCGCCAGCAGCTTTGGTACTGCTAGCACAGATACGCAGTATTTT
TRBV7-9	few	NA	TRBJ1-1	CASSLRGFTEAFF	TGTGCCAGCAGCTTACGGGGGTTCACTGAAGCTTTCTTT
TRBV29-1	NA	NA	TRBJ2-7	CSVDGDSYEQYF	TGCAGCGTCGACGGAGACTCCTACGAGCAGTACTTC
TRBV7-8	NA	TRBD1	TRBJ2-2	CASSSDRVNTGELFF	TGTGCCAGCAGCTCAGACAGGGTGAATACCGGGGAGCTGTTTTTT
TRBV2	NA	TRBD2	TRBJ2-2	CASSGSGRVYTGELFF	TGTGCCAGCAGTGGAAGCGGGAGGGTTTACACCGGGGAGCTGTTTTTT
TRBV28	once	TRBD1	TRBJ1-1	CASQTGKAFTEAFF	TGTGCCAGCCAGACAGGGAAAGCTTTCACTGAAGCTTTCTTT
TRBV3-1/TRBV3-2	NA	NA	TRBJ2-7	CASSLQGGNYEQYF	TGTGCCAGCAGCCTACAAGGGGGTAACTACGAGCAGTACTTC
TRBV27	NA	NA	TRBJ1-1	CASSFRPAEGEAFF	TGTGCCAGCAGTTTTCGTCCGGCGGAGGGCGAAGCTTTCTTT
TRBV6-5	NA	NA	TRBJ1-2	CASSYIYLTGLGGYTF	TGTGCCAGCAGTTACATTTACTTAACCGGCCTAGGTGGCTACACCTTC
TRBV7-8	NA	NA	TRBJ2-7	CASSLVSMVSYEQYF	TGTGCCAGCAGCTTAGTTTCTATGGTTTCCTACGAGCAGTACTTC
TRBV27	NA	TRBD1	TRBJ2-7	CASSSAGQGPYEQYF	TGTGCCAGCAGTTCCGCGGGACAGGGGCCCTACGAGCAGTACTTC